The T cell receptor (beta chain) described here comes from a study of blood T cell repertoires in COVID-19. Looking at the study overall: Acute-phase and convalescent COVID-19 samples originated in the United States, Italy and Spain. Nucleic acid was either cDNA or gDNA, and it came from T cells, B-cell-depleted T cells, or PBMCs.

As originally analysed: Estimates of nucleated cell counts were drawn from the amplification of reference gene primers. Assay used: immunoSEQ multiplex PCR; TCRdb lists only in-frame clones, some missing. The V and J calls and the clone size are those of that table, but D and trimming were determined from the DNA. The table records more than 150,000 clones, about four fifths of them present only once. The CDR3 is 15 residues long. From germline, CDR1 is MNHEY and CDR2 SVGAGI. With 5 bases clipped from V and 9 bases from J, the junction kept 9 bases outside the gene matches. The sample was peripheral blood. The sequence was obtained from a man aged 65-85 years who had recovered from COVID-19. The chain links TRBV6-5 to TRBJ2-1; 11 bases line up with TRBD2. This CDR3 reads CASSRTSGSRGEQFF. For the CDR3, the DNA is TGTGCCAGCAGTAGGACTAGCGGGTCCCGAGGTGAGCAGTTCTTC.